This T cell receptor beta chain was documented in a study of T cells in Graves' hyperthyroidism and ophthalmopathy. Study results and limitations: Blood also contained most expanded thyroid clonotypes above 0.001.

This clonotype was found a few times. Its target is unknown. TCR beta CDR3 sequences were amplified from RNA transcripts. An initial round of RT-PCR targeting the TCR CDR3 relied on the HTBI primer set. TCRdb passed the multiplex PCR reads through MiXCR, listing each CDR3 protein once. The sample lists roughly 380,000 distinct CDR3 sequences, approximately 15% seen once, with 5% to 6.5% in the top ten. For the diagnoses, clinical symptoms, serum thyroxine and TRAb, thyroid ultrasound and orbital computed tomography were used. Germline CDR1 is SGHNT and CDR2 is YYREEE (reference sequence). The CDR3 has 15 amino acids. V gave up 5 bases and J gave up 5 bases, with 19 bases separating them.

The sequence came from a woman between 18 and 29 years old with Graves' hyperthyroidism. The sequencing input was blood. This chain joins TRBV5-4 and TRBJ1-2, with D unclear. The CDR3 is CASRPGRTPEYGYTF. The CDR3 DNA is TGTGCCAGCAGGCCGGGGAGGACTCCAGAGTATGGCTACACCTTC.